These 18 T cell receptor beta chains were all obtained from the same sample, sequenced in a study of CD8 T cells in ankylosing spondylitis. TCRdb re-derived calls from the 5' RACE reads in MiXCR, one entry per CDR3 protein. The sample gives 150,000 or so distinct CDR3 sequences, about 32% of which show up once; 6% is in the top ten. The specimen was synovial fluid, either unsorted or a sorted T cell fraction (not recorded which). These receptors were collected from a male donor with ankylosing spondylitis.

The genes are TRBV28 and TRBJ2-1, with TRBD2 as a possible D gene (7 bases). Looked up from germline, CDR1 is MDHEN and CDR2 is SYDVKM. The CDR3 sequence is 16 residues long. Trimming stripped 2 bases from V and 4 bases from J, with 15 bases between. The CDR3 bases are TGTGCCAGCAGTTTAAAGGGGGGAGGGAAGTACAATGAGCAGTTCTTC. It encodes CASSLKGGGKYNEQFF.

A few counts support this clonotype. The chain recombines TRBV10-3 with TRBJ2-3; D not certain. Trimming took 3 bases from V and 1 from J, leaving 11 bases between them. CDR1 ENHRY and CDR2 SYGVKD come from the germline V gene. The CDR3 has 15 amino acids. CDR3 bases: TGTGCCATCAGTGACGAGGTCCGGGGCACAGATACGCAGTATTTT. Its protein is CAISDEVRGTDTQYF.

This clonotype has only a few counts. The chain uses TRBV20-1 and TRBJ2-2, with D possibly being TRBD1 (6 bases). The CDR3 extends over 13 amino acids. Germline V CDR1 and CDR2: DFQATT, SNEGSKA (reference sequence). Trimming removed 6 bases from V and 9 bases from J, with 17 bases in between. CDR3 region: CSALGDTGWELFF. CDR3 sequence (DNA): TGCAGTGCGCTTGGGGACACAGGGTGGGAGCTGTTTTTT.

This clonotype was recorded a few times. The chain combines TRBV27 with TRBJ1-1; 8 nucleotides agree with TRBD1. The CDR3 sequence is 14 residues long. Unmatched junction bases numbered 5, after V lost 5 bases and J lost 3 bases. CDR1 is MNHEY, CDR2 SMNVEV, per germline (reference sequence). CDR3 sequence: CASSKRQGYTEAFF. The CDR3, as DNA: TGTGCCAGCAGTAAGAGACAGGGGTACACTGAAGCTTTCTTT.

This clonotype was recorded many times. The chain recombines TRBV5-8 with TRBJ2-2; D not resolved. Trimming cost V 2 bases and J 7 bases, with 9 bases left between them. The CDR3 spans 13 residues. Germline values: CDR1 SGHTS, CDR2 YDEGEE. As DNA, the CDR3 is TGTGCCAGCAGCTTCCAAGTGTTCGGGGAGCTGTTTTTT. It translates to CASSFQVFGELFF. Filled out from reference TRBV5-8 and TRBJ2-2, the complete variable domain reads EAGVTQSPTHLIKTRGQQATLRCSPISGHTSVYWYQQALGLGLQFLLWYDEGEERNRGNFPPRFSGRQFPNYSSELNVNALELEDSALYLCASSFQVFGELFFGEGSRLTVL.

This clonotype was counted at least ten times. Here the CDR3 reads CASSPGLLGEKLFF. The CDR3 nucleotides read TGTGCCAGCAGCCCGGGGCTTCTCGGGGAAAAACTGTTTTTT. The chain couples TRBV5-5 to TRBJ1-4; perhaps TRBD1 as D (5 bases). Trimming cost V 4 bases and J 8 bases, with 15 bases left between them. CDR3 length: 14 amino acids. Germline V CDR1 and CDR2: SGHKS, YYEKEE (reference sequence).

V usage is TRBV4-1 and J usage is TRBJ2-1, with a possible D match to TRBD2 (6 bases). The CDR3 has 15 residues. Germline V gene sequence: CDR1 MGHRA, CDR2 YSYEKL. V was clipped by 0 bases and J by 8 bases, with 14 bases between them. Here the CDR3 DNA reads TGCGCCAGCAGCCAAGATCTGACGGGGAGGCATGAGCAGTTCTTC. Protein sequence: CASSQDLTGRHEQFF.

This clonotype showed up many times. For the CDR3, the DNA is TGTGCCAGCAGACCTACGGGACAGTCCACAGATACGCAGTATTTT. It is translated as CASRPTGQSTDTQYF. V is TRBV5-4 and J is TRBJ2-3; TRBD1 aligns across 7 bases. V lost 5 bases to trimming and J lost 2 bases; unmatched junction nucleotides: 8. The CDR3 sequence is 15 residues long. CDR1 is SGHNT, CDR2 YYREEE, per germline (reference sequence).

This chain links TRBV12-3 or TRBV12-4 with TRBJ2-1; TRBD1 matches at 8 bases. CDR3 length: 16 amino acids. With V trimmed by 6 bases and J by 0 bases, 7 bases remained unmatched. Written as DNA, the CDR3 is TGTGCCAGCAGCCCTGGGACAGGCCACTCCTACAATGAGCAGTTCTTC. Its protein is CASSPGTGHSYNEQFF.

The chain is built from TRBV4-2 and TRBJ2-1; possible D gene TRBD2, 6 bases. Per the germline V gene, CDR1 is LGHNA and CDR2 is YNFKEQ. CDR3 length equals 16 residues. Trimming took 4 bases from V and 5 from J, leaving 18 bases between them. The CDR3 sequence: CASSRRAPSDNNEQFF. The DNA for the CDR3 is TGTGCCAGCAGCCGAAGAGCTCCTAGCGATAACAATGAGCAGTTCTTC.

This clonotype came up a few times. The gene calls are TRBV28 and TRBJ2-7; TRBD2 agrees at 11 bases. CDR1 and CDR2 from the germline V gene are MDHEN and SYDVKM. Losses at the gene ends were 6 bases for V and 6 bases for J; bases not matched to a gene: 10. This CDR3 comprises 15 residues. The CDR3 nucleotides are TGTGCCAGCAGCCCCCCGTGGACTAGCGGGCGCGAGCAGTACTTC. This gives the protein CASSPPWTSGREQYF.

In this sample, this clonotype turned up a few times. V is TRBV20-1 and J is TRBJ2-1; TRBD2 agrees at 10 bases. Germline V gives CDR1 DFQATT, CDR2 SNEGSKA (reference sequence). The junction had 9 bases not matched to a gene; V was cut back by 0 bases and J by 4 bases. The CDR3 covers 17 residues. The chain's CDR3 is CSARDPLAGAKYNEQFF. The CDR3 DNA follows: TGCAGTGCTAGAGATCCCCTAGCGGGAGCTAAATACAATGAGCAGTTCTTC.

The J gene is TRBJ2-7, the V gene TRBV10-3; tentatively, D is TRBD1 or TRBD2 (5 bases each). V gave up 6 bases and J gave up 5 bases, with 17 bases separating them. The CDR3 has 14 amino acids. Germline CDR1 is ENHRY and CDR2 is SYGVKD. CDR3 residues: CAISGRGNRDEQYF. In DNA form, the CDR3 reads TGTGCCATCAGCGGCCGGGGCAATAGGGACGAGCAGTACTTC.

The chain couples TRBV18 to TRBJ2-3, with TRBD1 matching over 8 bases. Germline V gene data show CDR1 as KGHSH and CDR2 as LQKENI. CDR3 length: 14 amino acids. The junction had 5 bases not matched to a gene; V was cut back by 3 bases and J by 6 bases. CDR3 residues: CASSPLRQGDTQYF. DNA for the CDR3: TGTGCCAGCTCACCTCTCCGACAGGGGGATACGCAGTATTTT.

This clonotype was counted at least ten times. CDR3 in amino acids: CSARRGGNSPLHF. CDR3 DNA sequence: TGCAGTGCTCGCAGGGGGGGTAATTCACCCCTCCACTTT. V is TRBV20-1 and J is TRBJ1-6; TRBD1 aligns across 7 bases. The germline CDR1 and CDR2 sequences are DFQATT and SNEGSKA (reference sequence). The CDR3 loop spans 13 amino acids. The V and J ends lost 5 bases and 6 bases, in that order; junction bases with no gene match: 4.

V gene TRBV4-1 combines with J gene TRBJ2-5; TRBD2 is a possible D gene (6 bases). The V gene's germline CDR1 is MGHRA and CDR2 YSYEKL. Between the trimmed V and J ends, which lost 0 bases and 3 bases, there was a span of 14 bases. The CDR3 covers 16 residues. CDR3 sequence: CASSQEGRTSKETQYF. CDR3 DNA: TGCGCCAGCAGCCAAGAGGGTCGAACTAGCAAAGAGACCCAGTACTTC.

This clonotype was seen many times. The chain has TRBV20-1 and TRBJ2-7, with a tentative D call TRBD2 (5 bases). Germline CDR1 and CDR2: DFQATT and SNEGSKA (reference sequence). Trimming removed 6 bases from V and 3 bases from J, with 21 bases in between. The CDR3 length is 15 residues. DNA for the CDR3: TGCAGTGCCCCCCGGGGAGCCAGCCCCAACTACGAGCAGTACTTC. It encodes CSAPRGASPNYEQYF.

This chain uses TRBV20-1 with TRBJ2-7; D is unclear. The CDR3 loop spans 12 amino acids. V lost 6 bases, J lost 1 base, and 10 bases lay in between. The germline gives CDR1 DFQATT, CDR2 SNEGSKA (reference sequence). The CDR3 bases are TGCAGTGCAATGGACGGATCCTACGAGCAGTACTTC. It yields the protein CSAMDGSYEQYF.